A single sample gave rise to the 8 T cell receptor beta chains below, sequenced in a study of T cells in localized non-small cell lung cancer. Sequenced by immunoSEQ multiplex PCR; TCRdb stores in-frame clones only, minus some. The table shows tens of thousands of clones, with roughly 90% occurring only once. The material sequenced was peripheral blood, taken before any cancer treatment. The origin of the receptors is a female donor older than 55 with stage I lung adenocarcinoma.

The CDR3 loop reads CASSLATAQETQYF. In DNA, the CDR3 is TGCGCCAGCAGCTTGGCCACAGCCCAAGAGACCCAGTACTTC. The gene calls are TRBV5-1 and TRBJ2-5; D uncertain. The CDR3 sequence is 14 residues long. From germline, CDR1 is SGHRS and CDR2 YFSETQ. V was clipped by 0 bases and J by 1 base, with 7 bases between them.

The chain is built from TRBV19 and TRBJ1-5; D may be TRBD1 (5 bases). Germline V gene data show CDR1 as LNHDA and CDR2 as SQIVND (reference sequence). The CDR3 is 17 amino acids. The V end lost 5 bases, the J end lost 3 bases, and 20 bases lay between the germline ends. CDR3: CASSPGPLLGFNQPQHF. The CDR3 DNA sequence: TGTGCCAGTAGTCCGGGGCCGCTACTTGGGTTCAATCAGCCCCAGCATTTT.

The V gene is TRBV18, the J gene TRBJ1-1; D remains ambiguous. Germline-derived CDR1 and CDR2 are KGHSH and LQKENI. Trimming cost V 5 bases and J 1 base, with 5 bases left between them. This CDR3 is built from 12 residues. The CDR3 bases are TGTGCCAGCTCAGCAAAGAACACTGAAGCTTTCTTT. This codes for CASSAKNTEAFF.

The chain carries TRBV30 and TRBJ1-4, with D unresolved. The CDR3 runs to 14 residues. Between the trimmed V and J ends, which lost 3 bases and 1 base, there was a span of 9 bases. The germline V gene has CDR1 GTSNPN and CDR2 SVGIG (reference sequence). CDR3 residues: CAWSRTETNEKLFF. As DNA, the CDR3 is TGTGCCTGGAGCAGGACTGAAACTAATGAAAAACTGTTTTTT.

The chain recombines TRBV7-2 with TRBJ2-1, with a possible D match to TRBD2 (7 bases). The CDR3 spans 15 residues. Germline V gene data show CDR1 as SGHTA and CDR2 as FQGNSA. The V end lost 2 bases, the J end lost 8 bases, and 16 bases lay between the germline ends. CDR3 protein: CASSLSRGGRYEQFF. CDR3 coding DNA: TGTGCCAGCAGCTTATCGAGGGGGGGCAGGTATGAGCAGTTCTTC.

The chain combines TRBV7-2 with TRBJ2-7, with 9 bases fitting TRBD1. CDR1 is SGHTA and CDR2 is FQGNSA in the germline V gene. J was trimmed by 2 bases and V by 4 bases; bases with no gene match: 3. The CDR3 extends over 14 amino acids. Here the CDR3 reads CASSSTGGTYEQYF. The CDR3 DNA reads TGTGCCAGCAGCTCGACAGGGGGGACCTACGAGCAGTACTTC.

V is TRBV7-3 and J is TRBJ1-1; tentatively, D is TRBD1 (5 bases). The V end was cut by 1 base, the J end by 6 bases, with 9 bases between. This CDR3 spans 13 amino acids. The germline V gene encodes CDR1 SGHTA and CDR2 FQGTGA. This CDR3 reads CASSLSRDAEAFF. The CDR3 DNA is TGTGCCAGCAGCTTAAGCAGGGACGCTGAAGCTTTCTTT.

The rearrangement uses TRBV19 and TRBJ1-3, with TRBD1 matching over 8 bases. V shed 6 bases and J 0 bases; nucleotides not matched to a gene: 7. The CDR3 is 16 amino acids. CDR1 and CDR2 from the germline V gene are LNHDA and SQIVND (reference sequence). In DNA, the CDR3 is TGTGCCAGTAGGGCGGGACAGGCCTTCTCTGGAAACACCATATATTTT. Amino acid sequence: CASRAGQAFSGNTIYF.